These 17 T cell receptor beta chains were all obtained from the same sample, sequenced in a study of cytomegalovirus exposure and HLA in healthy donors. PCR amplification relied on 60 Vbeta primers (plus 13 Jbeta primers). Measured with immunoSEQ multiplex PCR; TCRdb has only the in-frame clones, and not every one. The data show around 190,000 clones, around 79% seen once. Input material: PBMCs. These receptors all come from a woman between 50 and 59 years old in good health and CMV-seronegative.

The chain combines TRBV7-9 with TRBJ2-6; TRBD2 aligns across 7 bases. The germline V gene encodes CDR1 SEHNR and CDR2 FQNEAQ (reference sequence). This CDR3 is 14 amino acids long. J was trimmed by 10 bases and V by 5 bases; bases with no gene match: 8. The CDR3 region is CASSHRTGGNVLTF. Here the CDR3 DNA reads TGTGCCAGCAGCCACCGTACGGGAGGAAACGTCCTGACTTTC.

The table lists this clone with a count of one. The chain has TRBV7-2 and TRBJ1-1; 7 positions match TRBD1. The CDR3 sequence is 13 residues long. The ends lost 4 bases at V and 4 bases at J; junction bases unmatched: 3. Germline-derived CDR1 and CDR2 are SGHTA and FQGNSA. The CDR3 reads CASSWDSATEAFF. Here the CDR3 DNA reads TGTGCCAGCAGCTGGGACAGTGCCACTGAAGCTTTCTTT. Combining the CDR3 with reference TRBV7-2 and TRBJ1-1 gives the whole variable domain GAGVSQSPSNKVTEKGKDVELRCDPISGHTALYWYRQSLGQGLEFLIYFQGNSAPDKSGLPSDRFSAERTGGSVSTLTIQRTQQEDSAVYLCASSWDSATEAFFGQGTRLTVV.

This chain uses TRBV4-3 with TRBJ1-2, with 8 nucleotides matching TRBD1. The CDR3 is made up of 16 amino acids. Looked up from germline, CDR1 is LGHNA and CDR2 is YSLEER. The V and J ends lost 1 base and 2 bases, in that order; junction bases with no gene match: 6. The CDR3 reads CASSQAWAGGNYGYTF. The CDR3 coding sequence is TGCGCCAGCAGCCAAGCGTGGGCAGGGGGCAACTATGGCTACACCTTC.

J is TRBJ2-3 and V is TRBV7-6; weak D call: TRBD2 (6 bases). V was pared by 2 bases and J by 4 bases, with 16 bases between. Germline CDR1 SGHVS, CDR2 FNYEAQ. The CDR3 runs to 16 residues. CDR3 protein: CASSLSSLARSDTQYF. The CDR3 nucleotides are TGTGCCAGCAGCTTAAGTTCTCTAGCGCGGTCAGATACGCAGTATTTT. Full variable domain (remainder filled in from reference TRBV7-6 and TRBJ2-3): GAGVSQSPRYKVTKRGQDVALRCDPISGHVSLYWYRQALGQGPEFLTYFNYEAQQDKSGLPNDRFSAERPEGSISTLTIQRTEQRDSAMYRCASSLSSLARSDTQYFGPGTRLTVL.

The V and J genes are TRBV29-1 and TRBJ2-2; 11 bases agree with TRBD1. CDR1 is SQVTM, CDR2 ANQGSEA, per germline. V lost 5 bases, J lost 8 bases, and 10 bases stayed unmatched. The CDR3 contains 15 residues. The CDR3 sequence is CSVYKGQGVAGELFF. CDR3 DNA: TGCAGCGTTTATAAGGGACAGGGGGTGGCAGGGGAGCTGTTTTTT.

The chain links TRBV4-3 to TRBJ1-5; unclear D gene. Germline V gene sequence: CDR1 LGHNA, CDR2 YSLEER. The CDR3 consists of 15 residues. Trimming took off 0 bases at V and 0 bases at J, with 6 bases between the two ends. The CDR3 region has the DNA TGCGCCAGCAGCCAAGACAGATATAGCAATCAGCCCCAGCATTTT. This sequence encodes CASSQDRYSNQPQHF.

CDR3 sequence reads: CASSSNGGDHPQYF. The CDR3 DNA follows: TGTGCCAGCAGCTCGAACGGGGGGGACCACCCCCAGTACTTC. The chain recombines TRBV11-3 with TRBJ2-5; 8 nucleotides match TRBD2. Trimming cost V 4 bases and J 9 bases; bases outside gene matches: 10. Germline loops: CDR1 SGHNT, CDR2 YENEEA. This CDR3 is 14 amino acids long.

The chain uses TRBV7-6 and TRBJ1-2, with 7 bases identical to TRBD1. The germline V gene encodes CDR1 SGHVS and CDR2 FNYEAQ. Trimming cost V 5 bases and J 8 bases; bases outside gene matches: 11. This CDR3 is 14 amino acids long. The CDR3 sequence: CASSTRQGRSGYTF. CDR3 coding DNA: TGTGCCAGCAGCACAAGACAGGGTAGGAGCGGCTACACCTTC.

The CDR3 region has the DNA TGTGCCAGCAGTTCTAGCGGTTCCTACAATGAGCAGTTCTTC. Its translation: CASSSSGSYNEQFF. The genes are TRBV27 and TRBJ2-1; 7 bases are shared with TRBD2. J gave up 1 base and V 4 bases, and 1 base lay outside the gene matches. Per the germline V gene, CDR1 is MNHEY and CDR2 is SMNVEV (reference sequence). The CDR3 has 14 amino acids.

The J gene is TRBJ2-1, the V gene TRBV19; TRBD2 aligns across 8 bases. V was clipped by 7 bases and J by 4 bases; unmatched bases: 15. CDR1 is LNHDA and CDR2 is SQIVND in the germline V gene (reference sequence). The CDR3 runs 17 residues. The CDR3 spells CASTLYGGGPPYNEQFF. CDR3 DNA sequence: TGTGCCAGTACCCTATATGGCGGGGGGCCCCCATACAATGAGCAGTTCTTC.

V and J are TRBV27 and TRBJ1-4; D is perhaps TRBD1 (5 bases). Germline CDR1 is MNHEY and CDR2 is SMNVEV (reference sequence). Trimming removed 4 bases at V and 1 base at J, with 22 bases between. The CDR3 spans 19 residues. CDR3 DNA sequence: TGTGCCAGCAGTTACTCCCGCAAAAGGGGTGGAAGAACTAATGAAAAACTGTTTTTT. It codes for CASSYSRKRGGRTNEKLFF.

The CDR3 DNA reads TGCGCCAGCAGCCAAGATTGGGCCATGAACTATGGCTACACCTTC. Its translation: CASSQDWAMNYGYTF. The chain recombines TRBV4-3 with TRBJ1-2, with no clear D. The CDR3 extends over 15 amino acids. V was shortened by 0 bases and J by 2 bases, with 10 bases between the two germline ends. Per germline, CDR1 LGHNA and CDR2 YSLEER.

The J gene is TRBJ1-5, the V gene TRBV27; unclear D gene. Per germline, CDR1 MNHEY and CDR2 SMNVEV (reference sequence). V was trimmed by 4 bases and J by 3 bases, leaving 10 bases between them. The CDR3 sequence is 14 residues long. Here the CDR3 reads CASSSRLSNQPQHF. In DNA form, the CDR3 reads TGTGCCAGCAGTTCAAGACTATCCAATCAGCCCCAGCATTTT.

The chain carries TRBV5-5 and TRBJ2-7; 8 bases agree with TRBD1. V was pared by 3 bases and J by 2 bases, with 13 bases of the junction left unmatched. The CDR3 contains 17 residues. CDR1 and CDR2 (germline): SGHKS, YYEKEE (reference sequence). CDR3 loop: CASSWRAGGGVAYEQYF. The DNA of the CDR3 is TGTGCCAGCAGCTGGAGGGCAGGGGGCGGGGTCGCCTACGAGCAGTACTTC.

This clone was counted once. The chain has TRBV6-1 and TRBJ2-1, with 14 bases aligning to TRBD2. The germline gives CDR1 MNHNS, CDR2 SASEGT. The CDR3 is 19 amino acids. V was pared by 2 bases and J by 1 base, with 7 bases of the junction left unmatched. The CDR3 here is CASSELGLAGGRSYNEQFF. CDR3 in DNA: TGTGCCAGCAGTGAATTAGGACTAGCGGGAGGTCGATCCTACAATGAGCAGTTCTTC.

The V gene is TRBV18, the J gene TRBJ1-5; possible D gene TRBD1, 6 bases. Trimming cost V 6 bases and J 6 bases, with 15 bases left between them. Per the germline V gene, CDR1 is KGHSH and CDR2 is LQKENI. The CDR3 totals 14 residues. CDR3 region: CASSPGQGLQPQHF. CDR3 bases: TGTGCCAGCTCCCCCGGGCAGGGGCTTCAGCCCCAGCATTTT.

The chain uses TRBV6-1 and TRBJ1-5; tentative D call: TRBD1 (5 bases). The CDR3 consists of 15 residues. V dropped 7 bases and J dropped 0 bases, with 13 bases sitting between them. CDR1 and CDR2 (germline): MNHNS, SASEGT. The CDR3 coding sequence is TGTGCCAGCATGGGGGGAGGGCATAGCAATCAGCCCCAGCATTTT. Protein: CASMGGGHSNQPQHF.